Only a few counts were recorded for the clone carrying this T cell receptor beta chain. Its specificity is not known. With a J-beta primer mix and a sample-barcoded 5' primer, a second PCR ran 7 to 11 cycles. Each CDR3 protein is one row after TCRdb ran MiXCR on the 5' RACE reads. Counted here are around 1,000,000 distinct CDR3 sequences, 35% to 40% occurring once; the ten biggest clones make up about an eighth. This specimen belongs to a study of blood T cells in healthy people across ages. General study points: The lack of PBMC sorting stopped any conclusive naive versus antigen-experienced comparison.

V was cut by 3 bases and J by 7 bases, with 10 bases left in between. Per the germline V gene, CDR1 is DFQATT and CDR2 is SNEGSKA (reference sequence). The CDR3 runs 13 residues. J is TRBJ1-6 and V is TRBV20-1, with TRBD1 as a possible D gene (6 bases). Sequenced: blood. The receptor's source is a man younger than 30 in good health. The CDR3 loop reads CSARDSPNSPLHF. For the CDR3, the DNA is TGCAGTGCTAGGGACAGCCCAAATTCACCCCTCCACTTT.